The entry that follows covers one T cell receptor beta chain sequence. Its antigen is unidentified. Germline V gene sequence: CDR1 MNHEY, CDR2 SVGEGT. V lost 3 bases to trimming and J lost 0 bases, with 15 bases between them. The CDR3 spans 16 residues. Drawing of peripheral blood yielded about 10 milliliters from each donor. In each sample, at least 7 million PBMCs were isolated. This sample is part of a study of blood T cells in healthy people across ages. Overall study results and limits: Higher naive T cell percentage went strongly together with higher TCR beta diversity. Age showed a roughly linear inverse relationship with TCR beta diversity per million T cells.

It was with a sample-barcoded 5' primer and a J-beta primer mix that a second PCR of roughly 7 to 12 cycles was run. TCRdb re-called the 5' RACE reads through MiXCR, storing one row per CDR3 protein. Here the sample spans 1.5 million to 2 million distinct CDR3 sequences, around half being singletons. The sequence came from a woman aged 40 to 49 in good health. The genes are TRBV6-2 or TRBV6-3 and TRBJ2-7; no firm D call. The material sequenced was blood. The CDR3 nucleotides read TGTGCCAGCAGTTATTCCGGCACTATGAGCTCCTACGAGCAGTACTTC. Its translation is CASSYSGTMSSYEQYF.